A selection of T cell receptor beta chains follows, all from one sample in a study of cytomegalovirus exposure and HLA in healthy donors. Sequencing was performed with immunoSEQ multiplex PCR; in TCRdb, only in-frame clones are kept and a portion is missing. The table includes more than 200,000 clones, roughly 85% detected once. Specimen: PBMCs. The receptors originated from a male donor in good health and CMV-seronegative. Both conserved end residues are part of each CDR3. A D gene is named only where the DNA matches it firmly. Only some rows state a clone size, as once, few, many or a class for expanded clones.

>TRBV7-2|TRBJ2-7|-|-
TGTGCCAGCAGCGTTATGGTAGGGAGAGGGTCCTACGAGCAGTACTTC
CASSVMVGRGSYEQYF
>TRBV19|TRBJ2-2|TRBD1|once
TGTGCCAGTAGCCGACGACAGGGGTGGACCGGGGAGCTGTTTTTT
CASSRRQGWTGELFF
>TRBV28|TRBJ2-7|TRBD2|-
TGTGCCAGCAGGCCGTCCGGGAGGGGGGGAACCTACGAGCAGTACTTC
CASRPSGRGGTYEQYF
>TRBV28|TRBJ2-1|TRBD2|-
TGTGCCAGCATAGCGGGGGGGACCTTCTCCTACAATGAGCAGTTCTTC
CASIAGGTFSYNEQFF
>TRBV6-1|TRBJ2-1|-|-
TGTGCCAGCAGTGACGCCGGACAGCACAATGAGCAGTTCTTC
CASSDAGQHNEQFF
>TRBV6-1|TRBJ1-1|TRBD1|-
TGTGCCACCCAGTTATTACAGGGGATGAACACTGAAGCTTTCTTT
CATQLLQGMNTEAFF
>TRBV7-2|TRBJ2-2|-|-
TGTGCCAGCAGCGCCCGGGGGACCCAAACCGGGGAGCTGTTTTTT
CASSARGTQTGELFF
>TRBV28|TRBJ2-2|TRBD1|-
TGTGCCAGCAGGGGACAGGGATACACCGGGGAGCTGTTTTTT
CASRGQGYTGELFF
>TRBV4-3|TRBJ2-5|TRBD1|-
TGCGCCAGCAGCGACAGGGGAACGGAGACCCAGTACTTC
CASSDRGTETQYF
>TRBV6-4|TRBJ2-5|-|-
TGTGCCAGCAGCTCTCTACAGGTGATCCAAGAGACCCAGTACTTC
CASSSLQVIQETQYF
>TRBV5-4|TRBJ2-5|TRBD1|-
TGTGCCAGCAGCCCGGGGCCGAACACAGGGGCCCAAGAGACCCAGTACTTC
CASSPGPNTGAQETQYF
>TRBV7-3|TRBJ1-5|TRBD1|-
TGTGCCAGCAGCGAACAGGGGGGCAATCAGCCCCAGCATTTT
CASSEQGGNQPQHF
>TRBV15|TRBJ2-5|-|-
TGTGCCACCAGCAGCAAAAAGAAGGACAGCTTCCAAGAGACCCAGTACTTC
CATSSKKKDSFQETQYF
>TRBV30|TRBJ1-1|TRBD1|-
TGTGCCTGGAGTACAGGGGGCTGGACTGAAGCTTTCTTT
CAWSTGGWTEAFF
>TRBV6-5|TRBJ2-7|-|-
TGTGCCAGCAGTCTCAGTACAGAAGACTACGAGCAGTACTTC
CASSLSTEDYEQYF
>TRBV27|TRBJ2-6|-|-
TGTGCCACCTCCCCTGGGGCCAACGTCCTGACTTTC
CATSPGANVLTF
>TRBV14|TRBJ2-1|TRBD2|-
TGTGCCAGCAGCCCTAGCGGGAGGGTGGAAGGAGAGCAGTTCTTC
CASSPSGRVEGEQFF
>TRBV7-8|TRBJ1-4|TRBD1|-
TGTGCCAGCAGCCCCCGGACAGGTTCCACAACTAATGAAAAACTGTTTTTT
CASSPRTGSTTNEKLFF
>TRBV19|TRBJ1-5|-|-
TGTGCCAGTTGGAAAAGGGGTGGCGGCAATCAGCCCCAGCATTTT
CASWKRGGGNQPQHF
>TRBV27|TRBJ2-7|-|-
TGTGCCAGCAGTGCCGACAGGAGCTCCTACGAGCAGTACTTC
CASSADRSSYEQYF
>TRBV9|TRBJ1-1|TRBD1|-
TGTGCCAGCAGCGTAGTGGGGACAGCTGAAGCTTTCTTT
CASSVVGTAEAFF
>TRBV28|TRBJ2-3|TRBD2|-
TGTGCCAGCAGTTTGATTCGGGACTACACAGATACGCAGTATTTT
CASSLIRDYTDTQYF
>TRBV9|TRBJ2-7|-|few
TGTGCCAGCAGCGTAGGGGGCCTGAGTCCCTTAGCCACGTACGAGCAGTACTTC
CASSVGGLSPLATYEQYF
>TRBV19|TRBJ2-7|-|-
TGTGCCAGTAGATCGACAGGTACCTACGAGCAGTACTTC
CASRSTGTYEQYF
>TRBV7-9|TRBJ1-1|-|-
TGTTCCAGCAGCTTAGGCGGGGCCCCGGCGGTGGACACTGAAGCTTTCTTT
CSSSLGGAPAVDTEAFF
>TRBV7-2|TRBJ2-7|-|-
TGTGCCAGCAGCACGCGGACAGTCTCCTACGAGCAGTACTTC
CASSTRTVSYEQYF
>TRBV5-1|TRBJ2-2|TRBD1|few
TGCGCCAGCAGCACGGCCGGGACAGGGACCGGGGAGCTGTTTTTT
CASSTAGTGTGELFF
>TRBV10-3|TRBJ2-2|TRBD2|-
TGTGCCATCAGTGAGTTTCCCCTAGCGGGGAACACCGGGGAGCTGTTTTTT
CAISEFPLAGNTGELFF
>TRBV15|TRBJ2-7|TRBD1|-
TGTGCCACCAGCATTAACCCGGGACAGGGGATCGAGCAGTACTTC
CATSINPGQGIEQYF
>TRBV19|TRBJ2-7|-|-
TGTGCCAGTAGTATAGGAGGGCTGCCCTCCTACGAGCAGTACTTC
CASSIGGLPSYEQYF
>TRBV6-6|TRBJ2-1|-|-
TGTGCCAGCAGCCGAGACAGTTACAATGAGCAGTTCTTC
CASSRDSYNEQFF
>TRBV7-9|TRBJ1-5|-|-
TGTTCCAGCAGCTTAAGTTGGGGGCGCCATCAGCCCCAGCATTTT
CSSSLSWGRHQPQHF
>TRBV6-5|TRBJ1-6|TRBD1|once
TGTGCCAGCAGTTTTGCCGGGACAGGGAATTCACCCCTCCACTTT
CASSFAGTGNSPLHF
>TRBV30|TRBJ2-5|-|-
TGTGCCTGGACCATGTACCGGGTGGGTGATGAGCAGTACTTC
CAWTMYRVGDEQYF
>TRBV27|TRBJ2-6|TRBD1|-
TGTGCCAGCAGTTTCTCAACAGGGGCCGGGGCCAACGTCCTGACTTTC
CASSFSTGAGANVLTF
>TRBV7-9|TRBJ1-4|TRBD1|-
TGTGCCAGCAGCTTAGGGACAGGAAGTAATGAAAAACTGTTTTTT
CASSLGTGSNEKLFF
>TRBV7-6|TRBJ2-5|-|-
TGTGCCAGCAGCTTAGCCCGGACACCACAAGAGACCCAGTACTTC
CASSLARTPQETQYF
>TRBV6-7|TRBJ2-7|-|-
TGTGCCAGCAGTTGGGCAGGGGTCTGCTACGAGCAGTACTTC
CASSWAGVCYEQYF
>TRBV5-1|TRBJ2-1|-|-
TGCGCCAGCAGTCCGTGGGCAGGGAATGAGCAGTTCTTC
CASSPWAGNEQFF
>TRBV19|TRBJ1-5|TRBD1|-
TGTGCCAGTAGTATGGTGGACAGGGGGCCCAATCAGCCCCAGCATTTT
CASSMVDRGPNQPQHF
>TRBV6-5|TRBJ1-1|-|-
TGTGCCAGCAGTTACACCCGGGGGGGCGCTTTCTTT
CASSYTRGGAFF
>TRBV10-1|TRBJ1-1|TRBD1|-
TGCGCCGGGCTCAGGGGGAAGTTGGAAAAGACTGAAGCTTTCTTT
CAGLRGKLEKTEAFF
>TRBV11-2|TRBJ1-2|-|few
TGTGCCAGCAGCTTAGTAAGGGAGGGCGGCTACACCTTC
CASSLVREGGYTF
>TRBV5-4|TRBJ2-3|-|-
TGTGCCAGCAGCTTGGATGGGGGGGCCACAGATACGCAGTATTTT
CASSLDGGATDTQYF
>TRBV7-2|TRBJ2-7|TRBD1|-
TGTGCCAGCAGCCCTGGACAGGGGAGCGACGAGCAGTACTTC
CASSPGQGSDEQYF
>TRBV19|TRBJ1-2|TRBD1|once
TGTGCCAGTAGTATAACGAGGGGGCAAGTCTATGGCTACACCTTC
CASSITRGQVYGYTF
>TRBV7-8|TRBJ2-7|-|-
TGTGCCAGCAGCTCCCGGGGACAAATCTACGAGCAGTACTTC
CASSSRGQIYEQYF
>TRBV7-2|TRBJ2-7|-|-
TGTGCCAGCAGCTTAAAAGCTTTATCCTCCTACGAGCAGTACTTC
CASSLKALSSYEQYF
>TRBV7-2|TRBJ2-7|TRBD2|-
TGTGCCAGCAGCCCCTTGGCGGGAGTCTCCTACGAGCAGTACTTC
CASSPLAGVSYEQYF
>TRBV14|TRBJ2-1|TRBD2|-
TGTGCCAGCAGCCAAGATCCCCTGAGACTAGCGCGGAACCCCTCTAGGAATGAGCAGTTCTTC
CASSQDPLRLARNPSRNEQFF
>TRBV7-9|TRBJ2-7|TRBD1|-
TGTGCCAGCAGCACCCCCCGGGACAGATCAACCTACGAGCAGTACTTC
CASSTPRDRSTYEQYF
>TRBV6-1|TRBJ1-2|-|-
TGTGCCAGCAGTGCCACAGTGGATCTGGGCTACACCTTC
CASSATVDLGYTF
>TRBV18|TRBJ2-1|TRBD1|few
TGTGCCAGCTCACCGACGACCGACAGGGTCGATGAGCAGTTCTTC
CASSPTTDRVDEQFF
>TRBV6-5|TRBJ2-1|-|-
TGTGCCAGCAGTTACTCGGAACAAGCAGGTGAGCAGTTCTTC
CASSYSEQAGEQFF
>TRBV6-1|TRBJ2-7|-|-
TGTGCCAGCAGTGACCGGGTCTACGAGCAGTACTTC
CASSDRVYEQYF
>TRBV19|TRBJ1-1|TRBD1|-
TGTGCCAGCGAAAGGGGGCCGATGAACACTGAAGCTTTCTTT
CASERGPMNTEAFF
>TRBV7-3|TRBJ2-1|TRBD2|-
TGTGCCAGCAGCGATACCATACGGACTAGCGGGAGGATCGGTGAGCAGTTCTTC
CASSDTIRTSGRIGEQFF
>TRBV19|TRBJ2-5|TRBD1|-
TGTGCCAGTAGTATCATTACGGGACAGGGGTTAGAGACCCAGTACTTC
CASSIITGQGLETQYF
>TRBV28|TRBJ1-2|-|-
TGTGCCAGCAGTTTAGTTAACCTCGGAGGCTATGGCTACACCTTC
CASSLVNLGGYGYTF